Presented here are 28 T cell receptor beta chains from one specimen sequenced in a study of response to subunit inactivated influenza vaccine (dated by TCRdb to the late 2010s). Libraries were built with RT-PCR. Sequenced using an Illumina HiSeq 2500. TCRdb handled the public reads itself, with Q25 trimming in fastp and clone calling in MiXCR, and kept productive beta chains. Records with the same CDR3 protein are collapsed into one entry carrying the most frequent genes and DNA. The sample profile shows about 650,000 distinct CDR3 sequences; approximately 15% of them were found once. 7.5% to 8% of the sample is taken by the ten largest. The specimen comprised PBMCs from blood, sampled roughly 15 days before vaccination. The source is a man over 45 who received an inactivated influenza vaccine. Donor details come from another sample of the same person, matched by shared clones.

This clonotype was counted a single time. The V call is TRBV15, the J call TRBJ1-1, with D perhaps matching TRBD1 (6 bases). Germline V gene lookup returns CDR1 LNHNV and CDR2 YYDKDF (reference sequence). This CDR3 is 16 amino acids long. V lost 5 bases and J lost 5, with 21 bases in between. CDR3: CATSSESQQGRTEAFF. CDR3 bases: TGTGCCACCAGCTCCGAAAGCCAACAGGGACGGACTGAAGCTTTCTTT.

This clonotype was counted a few times. The CDR3 DNA reads TGTGCCAGCAGTTACCCGGCAGCCTCGGCCGGGGAGCTGTTTTTT. It codes for CASSYPAASAGELFF. The chain is built from TRBV6-2 or TRBV6-3 and TRBJ2-2; no clear D gene. This CDR3 region has 15 residues. Trimming pared 2 bases from V and 6 bases from J, leaving 13 bases between. Germline values: CDR1 MNHEY, CDR2 SVGEGT.

The V call is TRBV6-2 or TRBV6-3, the J call TRBJ2-2; 7 bases line up with TRBD1. With 4 bases clipped from V and 6 bases from J, the junction kept 20 bases outside the gene matches. CDR1 is MNHEY, CDR2 SVGEGT, per germline. The CDR3 runs to 19 residues. The CDR3 here is CASSSRSTPGQHVAGELFF. The CDR3 region has the DNA TGTGCCAGCAGTTCAAGATCAACCCCGGGACAGCATGTAGCCGGGGAGCTGTTTTTT.

In its sample, this clonotype was seen a few times. The chain carries TRBV7-2 and TRBJ2-2; 7 positions match TRBD2. Germline trimming cut 5 bases from V and 9 bases from J; bases unmatched to any gene: 9. This CDR3 region has 14 residues. Per the germline V gene, CDR1 is SGHTA and CDR2 is FQGNSA. CDR3 loop: CASSMGGGSRELFF. DNA for the CDR3: TGTGCCAGCAGCATGGGGGGGGGTAGCCGGGAGCTGTTTTTT.

The V gene is TRBV27, the J gene TRBJ2-3; D is ambiguous. The V and J ends lost 4 bases and 0 bases respectively, with 14 bases between them. This CDR3 spans 16 amino acids. The germline CDR1 and CDR2 sequences are MNHEY and SMNVEV (reference sequence). The CDR3 spells CASSSIAEMSTDTQYF. CDR3 coding DNA: TGTGCCAGCAGTTCCATTGCGGAAATGAGCACAGATACGCAGTATTTT.

This clonotype was detected only a few times. This sequence joins TRBV10-3 and TRBJ1-3; the D is unclear. The CDR3 contains 14 residues. Germline V gene data show CDR1 as ENHRY and CDR2 as SYGVKD. The V gene lost 9 bases and the J gene lost 4 bases, with 16 bases spanning the gap. For the CDR3, the DNA is TGTGCCATACGATCCGGGGTCTCCGGAAACACCATATATTTT. This encodes CAIRSGVSGNTIYF.

The count of this clonotype is one. This chain's CDR3 is CASSLTRGWQSAQYF. In DNA form, the CDR3 reads TGTGCCAGCAGCTTAACCAGGGGGTGGCAGTCGGCCCAGTACTTC. The V gene is TRBV5-5, the J gene TRBJ2-5; 7 nucleotides agree with TRBD1. The CDR3 extends over 15 amino acids. The V segment lost 2 bases and the J segment 9 bases; nucleotides outside the gene matches: 13. Germline CDR1 and CDR2: SGHKS and YYEKEE (reference sequence). The whole variable domain, remainder taken from reference TRBV5-5 and TRBJ2-5, is DAGVTQSPTHLIKTRGQQVTLRCSPISGHKSVSWYQQVLGQGPQFIFQYYEKEERGRGNFPDRFSARQFPNYSSELNVNALLLGDSALYLCASSLTRGWQSAQYFGPGTRLLVL.

The chain combines TRBV20-1 with TRBJ2-5; D remains unclear. Per the germline V gene, CDR1 is DFQATT and CDR2 is SNEGSKA (reference sequence). The CDR3 runs 14 residues. Trimming cost V 2 bases and J 4 bases, with 14 bases left between them. CDR3 DNA: TGCAGTGCTAGACGTTCAGCTTACGGAGAGACCCAGTACTTC. This codes for CSARRSAYGETQYF.

The chain carries TRBV12-3 or TRBV12-4 and TRBJ1-5; D is unclear. V lost 7 bases to trimming and J lost 6 bases, with 13 bases between them. The CDR3 has 13 amino acids. CDR3 residues: CASTTNRFQPQHF. In DNA form, the CDR3 reads TGTGCCAGCACTACCAACCGTTTTCAGCCCCAGCATTTT.

This clonotype was observed a handful of times. This chain uses TRBV18 with TRBJ1-2; D not resolved. Trimming removed 4 bases from V and 4 bases from J, with 13 bases in between. Germline loops: CDR1 KGHSH, CDR2 LQKENI. The CDR3 contains 14 residues. This chain's CDR3 is CASSLGLSIYGYTF. CDR3 DNA: TGTGCCAGCTCACTTGGACTGTCCATCTATGGCTACACCTTC.

The chain carries TRBV3-1 and TRBJ1-2; 9 nucleotides match TRBD1. Unmatched junction bases numbered 12, after V lost 4 bases and J lost 6 bases. This CDR3 region has 16 residues. Germline V lookup: CDR1 LGHDT, CDR2 YNNKEL (reference sequence). CDR3 residues: CASSRQLTGGWDGYTF. Written as DNA, the CDR3 is TGTGCCAGCAGCCGACAACTAACAGGGGGCTGGGATGGCTACACCTTC. The whole variable domain, filled in from reference TRBV3-1 and TRBJ1-2, reads DTAVSQTPKYLVTQMGNDKSIKCEQNLGHDTMYWYKQDSKKFLKIMFSYNNKELIINETVPNRFSPKSPDKAHLNLHINSLELGDSAVYFCASSRQLTGGWDGYTFGSGTRLTVV.

This clonotype was recorded a few times. The chain combines TRBV12-3 or TRBV12-4 with TRBJ2-3, with D tentatively TRBD2 (5 bases). Trimming shortened V by 6 bases and J by 2 bases, and 18 bases separated the two germline ends. The CDR3 runs to 16 residues. The DNA for the CDR3 is TGTGCCAGCAGAACCGAGGGTGGGAGTTTCACAGATACGCAGTATTTT. It encodes CASRTEGGSFTDTQYF.

The genes are TRBV6-5 and TRBJ2-7, with D possibly matching TRBD2 (5 bases). The V gene's germline CDR1 is MNHEY and CDR2 SVGAGI. Trimming took off 5 bases at V and 5 bases at J, with 7 bases between the two ends. The CDR3 loop spans 11 amino acids. The CDR3 DNA is TGTGCCAGCAGTCCCGGGAACGAGCAGTACTTC. The encoded protein is CASSPGNEQYF.

The chain links TRBV29-1 to TRBJ2-5, with D possibly being TRBD1 (6 bases). Germline V gene data show CDR1 as SQVTM and CDR2 as ANQGSEA. The germline V and J ends were trimmed by 5 bases and 5 bases, with 15 bases remaining between them. The CDR3 contains 13 residues. This CDR3 reads CSVRNRVIETQYF. CDR3 nucleotide sequence: TGCAGCGTTAGGAACAGGGTGATTGAGACCCAGTACTTC.

This chain links TRBV7-2 with TRBJ2-1; no reliable D call. This CDR3 has 15 residues. Trimming took off 5 bases at V and 2 bases at J, with 13 bases between the two ends. Germline CDR1 reads SGHTA; CDR2 reads FQGNSA. This chain's CDR3 is CASSPPGVAYNEQFF. The CDR3 nucleotides read TGTGCCAGCAGCCCCCCTGGGGTGGCCTACAATGAGCAGTTCTTC.

The chain has TRBV20-1 and TRBJ2-3; D uncertain. CDR3 length: 14 residues. V was trimmed by 0 bases and J by 3 bases, leaving 10 bases between them. Germline V gene sequence: CDR1 DFQATT, CDR2 SNEGSKA (reference sequence). CDR3 in DNA: TGCAGTGCTAGAGATCTATCGGTGACAGATACGCAGTATTTT. Translating it yields CSARDLSVTDTQYF.

This clonotype was seen a handful of times. The chain couples TRBV24-1 to TRBJ1-2, with TRBD1 identical over 8 bases. J gave up 5 bases and V 5 bases, and 3 bases lay outside the gene matches. Germline values: CDR1 KGHDR, CDR2 SFDVKD. The CDR3 covers 13 residues. The CDR3 spells CATSVRTGYGYTF. The CDR3 DNA follows: TGTGCCACCAGTGTCCGGACAGGGTATGGCTACACCTTC.

This chain uses TRBV7-9 with TRBJ2-3, with D uncertain. The CDR3 length is 14 residues. Germline values: CDR1 SEHNR, CDR2 FQNEAQ (reference sequence). The germline V and J ends were trimmed by 5 bases and 5 bases, with 14 bases remaining between them. The CDR3 here is CASSQRAGQDTQYF. In DNA form, the CDR3 reads TGTGCCAGCAGCCAACGGGCCGGGCAAGATACGCAGTATTTT.

This clonotype was detected only a few times. DNA for the CDR3: TGTGCCAGCAGGATCAGCGGGAGCGGATATTACGAGCAGTACTTC. As protein: CASRISGSGYYEQYF. The chain combines TRBV6-1 with TRBJ2-7, with TRBD2 identical over 8 bases. V shed 6 bases, J shed 4 bases, and the junction held 11 bases outside the gene matches. CDR3 length equals 15 residues. CDR1 and CDR2 from the germline V gene are MNHNS and SASEGT.

For the CDR3, the DNA is TGCGCCAGCAGCTTGGACGGCAGGGAGACTGAAAAACTGTTTTTT. Encoded protein: CASSLDGRETEKLFF. The rearrangement joins TRBV5-1 to TRBJ1-4, with a possible D match to TRBD1 (5 bases). The CDR3 contains 15 residues. Germline V CDR1 and CDR2: SGHRS, YFSETQ. Between the trimmed V and J ends, which lost 0 bases and 7 bases, there was a span of 13 bases.

In this sample, this clonotype turned up a few times. The rearrangement links TRBV4-3 to TRBJ2-1, with TRBD2 matching 12 bases. The germline V gene encodes CDR1 LGHNA and CDR2 YSLEER. The J segment lost 1 base and the V segment lost 4 bases, leaving 5 bases of the junction unmatched. The CDR3 has 17 residues. CDR3 sequence reads: CASSPRLAGASYNEQFF. The CDR3 DNA reads as TGCGCCAGCAGCCCACGACTAGCGGGAGCTTCCTACAATGAGCAGTTCTTC.

This clonotype was detected only a few times. This chain joins TRBV20-1 and TRBJ1-2; D remains ambiguous. With 3 bases removed from V and 4 bases from J, the gap between germline ends came to 12 bases. CDR1 and CDR2 from the germline V gene are DFQATT and SNEGSKA (reference sequence). The CDR3 spans 13 residues. Here the CDR3 reads CSASFADGYGYTF. The DNA for the CDR3 is TGCAGTGCTAGTTTCGCGGACGGCTATGGCTACACCTTC.

This clonotype was counted between two and nine times. The V and J genes are TRBV5-1 and TRBJ1-1, with no clear D. The CDR3 is 15 amino acids. The germline gives CDR1 SGHRS, CDR2 YFSETQ. Trimming shortened V by 4 bases and J by 0 bases, and 13 bases separated the two germline ends. The CDR3 here is CASSRGGEMNTEAFF. In DNA, the CDR3 is TGCGCCAGCAGCAGAGGCGGGGAGATGAACACTGAAGCTTTCTTT.

This chain joins TRBV12-3 or TRBV12-4 and TRBJ2-7; 8 bases match TRBD2. Trimming took 2 bases from V and 4 from J; bases not matched to a gene: 10. The CDR3 contains 16 residues. The CDR3 DNA is TGTGCCAGCAGTTTATTTCTAGCGGGCGATCCTTACGAGCAGTACTTC. Translation gives CASSLFLAGDPYEQYF.

This rearrangement joins TRBV21-1 to TRBJ2-5; the table assigns TRBD1, which was not confirmed against the DNA. TRBV21-1 is classified as a pseudogene. This CDR3 spans 14 amino acids. CDR3 nucleotides: TGTGCCAGCAGCACCCGGGACGCACAAGAGACCCAGTACTTC. Protein sequence: CASSTRDAQETQYF.

This chain links TRBV20-1 with TRBJ2-1, with D perhaps TRBD1 (6 bases). Trimming removed 1 base at V and 6 bases at J, with 13 bases between. CDR3 length: 14 amino acids. Germline lookup yields CDR1 DFQATT and CDR2 SNEGSKA (reference sequence). The CDR3 region is CSARAGGKGNEQFF. CDR3 sequence (DNA): TGCAGTGCTAGAGCTGGGGGCAAAGGCAATGAGCAGTTCTTC.

The chain combines TRBV20-1 with TRBJ1-4; D uncertain. Per the germline V gene, CDR1 is DFQATT and CDR2 is SNEGSKA (reference sequence). V shed 6 bases and J shed 0 bases, with 14 bases lying between them. The CDR3 length is 15 residues. The CDR3 DNA reads TGCAGTGCGCCATCGACCCGGTCAACTAATGAAAAACTGTTTTTT. Its protein is CSAPSTRSTNEKLFF.

The table lists this clonotype with a few counts. The chain is built from TRBV2 and TRBJ2-5; the D is unclear. There are 12 residues in the CDR3. The V and J ends lost 7 bases and 3 bases respectively, with 9 bases between them. CDR1 and CDR2 from the germline V gene are SNHLY and FYNNEI. The chain's CDR3 is CASNSYKETQYF. The CDR3 coding sequence is TGTGCCAGCAATAGTTACAAAGAGACCCAGTACTTC.